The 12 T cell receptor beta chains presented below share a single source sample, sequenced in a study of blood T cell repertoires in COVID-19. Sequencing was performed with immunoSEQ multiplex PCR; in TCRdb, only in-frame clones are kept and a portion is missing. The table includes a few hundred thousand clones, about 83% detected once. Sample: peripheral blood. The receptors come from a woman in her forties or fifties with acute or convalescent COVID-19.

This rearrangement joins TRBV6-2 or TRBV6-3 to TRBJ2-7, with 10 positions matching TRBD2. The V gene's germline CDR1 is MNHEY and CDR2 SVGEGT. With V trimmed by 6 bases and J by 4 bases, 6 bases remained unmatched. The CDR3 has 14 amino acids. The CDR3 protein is CASSSGTSVYEQYF. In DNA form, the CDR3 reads TGTGCCAGCAGCTCCGGGACTAGCGTATACGAGCAGTACTTC.

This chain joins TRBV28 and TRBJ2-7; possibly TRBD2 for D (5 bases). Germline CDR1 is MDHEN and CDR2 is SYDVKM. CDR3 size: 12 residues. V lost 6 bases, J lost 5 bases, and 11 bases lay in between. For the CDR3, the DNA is TGTGCCAGCAGAGATAGCGTCGACGAGCAGTACTTC. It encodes CASRDSVDEQYF.

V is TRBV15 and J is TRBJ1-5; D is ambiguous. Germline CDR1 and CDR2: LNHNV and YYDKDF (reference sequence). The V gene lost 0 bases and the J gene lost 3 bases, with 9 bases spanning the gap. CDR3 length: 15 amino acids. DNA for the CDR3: TGTGCCACCAGCAGAGAGCGGTTTTACAATCAGCCCCAGCATTTT. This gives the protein CATSRERFYNQPQHF.

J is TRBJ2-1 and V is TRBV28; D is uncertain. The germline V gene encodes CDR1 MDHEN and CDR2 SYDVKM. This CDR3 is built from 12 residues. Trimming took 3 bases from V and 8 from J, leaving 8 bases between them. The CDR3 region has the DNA TGTGCCAGCAGTTTGAAACGGGATGAGCAGTTCTTC. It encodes CASSLKRDEQFF.

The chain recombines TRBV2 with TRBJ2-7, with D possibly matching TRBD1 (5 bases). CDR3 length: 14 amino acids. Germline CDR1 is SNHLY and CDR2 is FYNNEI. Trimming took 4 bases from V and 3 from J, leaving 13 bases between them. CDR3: CASSARQGFYEQYF. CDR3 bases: TGTGCCAGCAGTGCCCGCCAGGGTTTCTACGAGCAGTACTTC.

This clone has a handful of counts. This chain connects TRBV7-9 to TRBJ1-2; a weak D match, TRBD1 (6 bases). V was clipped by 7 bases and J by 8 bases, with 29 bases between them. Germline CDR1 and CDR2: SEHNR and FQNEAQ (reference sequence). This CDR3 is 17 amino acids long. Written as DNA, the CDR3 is TGTGCCAGCACCGTGGCCGGGACATCCTCCCGGATGGGAGGCTACACCTTC. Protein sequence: CASTVAGTSSRMGGYTF.

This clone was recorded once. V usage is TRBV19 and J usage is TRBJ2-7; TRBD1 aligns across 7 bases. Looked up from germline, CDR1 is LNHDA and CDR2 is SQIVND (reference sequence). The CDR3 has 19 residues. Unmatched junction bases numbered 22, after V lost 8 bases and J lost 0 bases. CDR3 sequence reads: CASGPRQGGVFRSSYEQYF. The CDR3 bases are TGTGCCAGTGGCCCTCGACAGGGTGGTGTCTTCCGGAGCTCCTACGAGCAGTACTTC.

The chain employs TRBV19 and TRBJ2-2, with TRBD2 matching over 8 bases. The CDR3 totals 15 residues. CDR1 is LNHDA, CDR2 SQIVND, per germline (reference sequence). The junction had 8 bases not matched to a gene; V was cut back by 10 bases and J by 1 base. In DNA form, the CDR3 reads TGTGCCACGGAGGGGCGGGAGGTGAACACCGGGGAGCTGTTTTTT. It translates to CATEGREVNTGELFF. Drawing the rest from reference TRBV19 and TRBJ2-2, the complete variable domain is DGGITQSPKYLFRKEGQNVTLSCEQNLNHDAMYWYRQDPGQGLRLIYYSQIVNDFQKGDIAEGYSVSREKKESFPLTVTSAQKNPTAFYLCATEGREVNTGELFFGEGSRLTVL.

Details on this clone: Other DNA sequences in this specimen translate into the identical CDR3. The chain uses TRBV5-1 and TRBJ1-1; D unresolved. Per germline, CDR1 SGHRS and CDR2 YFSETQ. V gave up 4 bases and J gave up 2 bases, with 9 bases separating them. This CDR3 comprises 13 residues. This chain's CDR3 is CASSLRENTEAFF. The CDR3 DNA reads TGCGCCAGCAGCCTCCGGGAAAACACTGAAGCTTTCTTT. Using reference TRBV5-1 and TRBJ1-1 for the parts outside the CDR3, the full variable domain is KAGVTQTPRYLIKTRGQQVTLSCSPISGHRSVSWYQQTPGQGLQFLFEYFSETQRNKGNFPGRFSGRQFSNSRSEMNVSTLELGDSALYLCASSLRENTEAFFGQGTRLTVV.

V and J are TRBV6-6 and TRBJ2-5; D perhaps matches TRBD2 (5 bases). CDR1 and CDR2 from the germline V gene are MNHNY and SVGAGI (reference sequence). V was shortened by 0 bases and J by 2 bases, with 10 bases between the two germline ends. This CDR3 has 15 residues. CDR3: CASSYSRRQQETQYF. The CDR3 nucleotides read TGTGCCAGCAGTTACTCGAGGAGGCAGCAAGAGACCCAGTACTTC.

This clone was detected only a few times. The chain's CDR3 is CATSRGTSGSTDTQYF. The CDR3 region has the DNA TGTGCCACCAGCAGAGGGACTAGCGGGAGCACAGATACGCAGTATTTT. The rearrangement uses TRBV15 and TRBJ2-3; the match to TRBD2 covers 11 bases. Germline CDR1 is LNHNV and CDR2 is YYDKDF (reference sequence). J lost 0 bases, V lost 1 base, and 0 bases had no gene match. CDR3 length: 16 residues.

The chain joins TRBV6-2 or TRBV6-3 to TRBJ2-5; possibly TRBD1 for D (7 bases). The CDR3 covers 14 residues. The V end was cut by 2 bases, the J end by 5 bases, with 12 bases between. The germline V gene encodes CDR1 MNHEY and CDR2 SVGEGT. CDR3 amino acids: CASSYMAGGETQYF. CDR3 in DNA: TGTGCCAGCAGTTACATGGCAGGGGGGGAGACCCAGTACTTC.